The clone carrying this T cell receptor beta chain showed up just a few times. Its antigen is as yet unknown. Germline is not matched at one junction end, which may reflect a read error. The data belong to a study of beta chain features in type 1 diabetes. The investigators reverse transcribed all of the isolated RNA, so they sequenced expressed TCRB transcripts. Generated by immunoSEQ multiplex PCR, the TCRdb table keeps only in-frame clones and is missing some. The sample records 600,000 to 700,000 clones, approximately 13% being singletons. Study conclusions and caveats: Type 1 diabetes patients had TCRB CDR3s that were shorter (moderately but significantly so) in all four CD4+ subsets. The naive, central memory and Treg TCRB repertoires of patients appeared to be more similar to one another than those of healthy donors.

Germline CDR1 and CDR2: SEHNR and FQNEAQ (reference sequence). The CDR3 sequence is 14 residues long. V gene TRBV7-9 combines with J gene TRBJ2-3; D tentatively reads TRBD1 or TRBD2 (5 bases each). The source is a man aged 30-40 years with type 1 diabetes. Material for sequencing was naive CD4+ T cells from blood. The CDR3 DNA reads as TGTGCCAGCAGGTTAGGGACGAGCACAGATACGCAGTATTTT. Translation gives CASRLGTSTDTQYF.